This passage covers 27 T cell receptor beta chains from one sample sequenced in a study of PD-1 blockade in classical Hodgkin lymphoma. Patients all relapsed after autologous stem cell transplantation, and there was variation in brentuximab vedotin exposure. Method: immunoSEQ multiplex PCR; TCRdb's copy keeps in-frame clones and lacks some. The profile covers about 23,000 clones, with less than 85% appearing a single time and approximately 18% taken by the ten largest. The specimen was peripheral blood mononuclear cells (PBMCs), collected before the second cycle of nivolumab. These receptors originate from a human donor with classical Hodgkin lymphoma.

The CDR3 region has the DNA TGTGCCAGCAGTGATAGCGGGAGGGCTTTCGGGGAGCTGTTTTTT. This codes for CASSDSGRAFGELFF. This rearrangement joins TRBV25-1 to TRBJ2-2; 11 bases are shared with TRBD2. The length of the CDR3 is 15 residues. Germline CDR1 and CDR2: MGHDK and SYGVNS. The trim removed 3 bases at V and 7 bases at J, leaving 4 bases unmatched.

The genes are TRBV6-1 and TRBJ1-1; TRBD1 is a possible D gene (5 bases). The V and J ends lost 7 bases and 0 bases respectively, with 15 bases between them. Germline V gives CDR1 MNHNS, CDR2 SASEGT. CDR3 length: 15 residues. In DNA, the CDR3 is TGTGCCAGCAAAGAGGGGCCAGTTATGAACACTGAAGCTTTCTTT. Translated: CASKEGPVMNTEAFF.

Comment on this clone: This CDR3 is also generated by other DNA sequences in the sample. For the CDR3, the DNA is TGTGCCAGCAGTTCTAGCGGGAGGGTGAATGAGCAGTTCTTC. Amino acids: CASSSSGRVNEQFF. The gene calls are TRBV6-1 and TRBJ2-1, with 12 bases fitting TRBD2. Losses at the gene ends were 5 bases for V and 7 bases for J; bases not matched to a gene: 3. The CDR3 loop spans 14 amino acids. CDR1 is MNHNS and CDR2 is SASEGT in the germline V gene.

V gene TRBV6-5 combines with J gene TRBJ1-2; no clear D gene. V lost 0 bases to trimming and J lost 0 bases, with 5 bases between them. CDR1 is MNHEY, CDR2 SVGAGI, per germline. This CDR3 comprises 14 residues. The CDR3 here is CASSYSLANYGYTF. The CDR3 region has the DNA TGTGCCAGCAGTTACTCCTTAGCTAACTATGGCTACACCTTC.

Here the CDR3 DNA reads TGTGCCAGCAGCGAGGCCCCCGGCGGCACCGGGGAGCTGTTTTTT. This translates into CASSEAPGGTGELFF. This chain connects TRBV9 to TRBJ2-2; no reliable D call. There are 15 residues in the CDR3. Germline values: CDR1 SGDLS, CDR2 YYNGEE. Trimming shortened V by 3 bases and J by 4 bases, and 13 bases separated the two germline ends.

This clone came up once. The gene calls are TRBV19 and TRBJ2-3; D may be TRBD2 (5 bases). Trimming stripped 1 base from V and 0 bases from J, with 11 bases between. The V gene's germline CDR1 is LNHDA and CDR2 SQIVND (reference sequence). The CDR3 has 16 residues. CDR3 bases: TGTGCCAGTAGTATAGCCGGACCGGGGAGCACAGATACGCAGTATTTT. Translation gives CASSIAGPGSTDTQYF.

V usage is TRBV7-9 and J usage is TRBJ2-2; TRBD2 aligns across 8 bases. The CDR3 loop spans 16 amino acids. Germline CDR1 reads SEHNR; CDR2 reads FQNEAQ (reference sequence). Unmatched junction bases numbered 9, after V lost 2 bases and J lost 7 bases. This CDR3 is CASSLPSGRSYGELFF. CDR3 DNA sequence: TGTGCCAGCAGCTTACCCAGCGGGAGATCTTACGGGGAGCTGTTTTTT.

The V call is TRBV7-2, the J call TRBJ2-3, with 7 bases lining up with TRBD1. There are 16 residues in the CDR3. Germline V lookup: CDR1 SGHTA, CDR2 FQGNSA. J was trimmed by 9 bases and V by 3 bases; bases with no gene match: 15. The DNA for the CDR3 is TGTGCCAGCAGCTTGGACAGGACAGCTCCCCTGGCGACGCAGTATTTT. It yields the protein CASSLDRTAPLATQYF.

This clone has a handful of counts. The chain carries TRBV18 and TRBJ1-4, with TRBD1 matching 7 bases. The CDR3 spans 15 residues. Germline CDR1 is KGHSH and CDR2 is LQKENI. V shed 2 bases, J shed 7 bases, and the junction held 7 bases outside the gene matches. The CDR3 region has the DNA TGTGCCAGCTCACCATTCCAGGGGGGCTCTGAAAAACTGTTTTTT. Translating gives CASSPFQGGSEKLFF.

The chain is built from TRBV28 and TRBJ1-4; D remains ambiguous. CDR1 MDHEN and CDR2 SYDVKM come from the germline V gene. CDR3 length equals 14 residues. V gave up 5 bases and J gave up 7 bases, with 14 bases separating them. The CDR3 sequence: CASSPSGPSEKLFF. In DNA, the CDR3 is TGTGCCAGCAGTCCATCCGGGCCGAGTGAAAAACTGTTTTTT.

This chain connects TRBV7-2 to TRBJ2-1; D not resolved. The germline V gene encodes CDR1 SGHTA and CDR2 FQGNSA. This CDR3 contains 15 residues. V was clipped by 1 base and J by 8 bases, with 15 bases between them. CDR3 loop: CASSLEVSRFDEQFF. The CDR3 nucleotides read TGTGCCAGCAGCTTAGAGGTTAGCCGTTTCGATGAGCAGTTCTTC.

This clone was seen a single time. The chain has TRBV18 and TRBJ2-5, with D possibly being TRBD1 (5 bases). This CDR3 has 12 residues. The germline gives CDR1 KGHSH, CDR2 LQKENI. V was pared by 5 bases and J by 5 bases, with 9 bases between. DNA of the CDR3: TGTGCCAGCTCAGAAGGGGCGGAGACCCAGTACTTC. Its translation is CASSEGAETQYF.

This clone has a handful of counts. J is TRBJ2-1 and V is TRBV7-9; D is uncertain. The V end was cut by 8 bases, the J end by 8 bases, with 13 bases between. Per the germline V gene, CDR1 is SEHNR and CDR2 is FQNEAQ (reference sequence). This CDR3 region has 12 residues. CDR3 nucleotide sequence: TGTGCCAGCGGAGCGCCCTTGGATGAGCAGTTCTTC. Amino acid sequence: CASGAPLDEQFF.

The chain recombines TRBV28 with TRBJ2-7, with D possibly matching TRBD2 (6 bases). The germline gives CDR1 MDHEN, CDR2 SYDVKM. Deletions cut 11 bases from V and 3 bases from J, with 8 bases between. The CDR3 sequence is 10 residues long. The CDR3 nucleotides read TGTGCCGCCGGGGGCTACGAGCAGTACTTC. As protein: CAAGGYEQYF.

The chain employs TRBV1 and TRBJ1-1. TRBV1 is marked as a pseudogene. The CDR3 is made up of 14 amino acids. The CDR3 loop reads CTSSHRGMNTEAFF. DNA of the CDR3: TGCACCAGCAGCCACCGTGGGATGAACACTGAAGCTTTCTTT.

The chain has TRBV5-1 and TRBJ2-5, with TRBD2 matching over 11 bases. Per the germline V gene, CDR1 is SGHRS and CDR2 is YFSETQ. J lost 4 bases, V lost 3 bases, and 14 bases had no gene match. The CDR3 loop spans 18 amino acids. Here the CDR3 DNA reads TGCGCCAGCAGCTCGTTACCTTCCGGGACTAGCGGTTCAGAGACCCAGTACTTC. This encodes CASSSLPSGTSGSETQYF.

The CDR3 sequence: CASSYFAGASNEQFF. CDR3 nucleotides: TGTGCCAGCAGTTACTTCGCAGGGGCCTCTAATGAGCAGTTCTTC. The chain is built from TRBV6-6 and TRBJ2-1, with D possibly TRBD1 on 6 matching bases. Germline CDR1 reads MNHNY; CDR2 reads SVGAGI (reference sequence). The CDR3 is made up of 15 amino acids. The V and J ends lost 1 base and 7 bases respectively, with 14 bases between them.

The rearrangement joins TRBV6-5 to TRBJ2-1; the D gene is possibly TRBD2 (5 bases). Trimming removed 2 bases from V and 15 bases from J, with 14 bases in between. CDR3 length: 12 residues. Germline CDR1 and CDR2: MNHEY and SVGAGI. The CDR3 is CASSYPGRGLFF. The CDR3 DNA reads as TGTGCCAGCAGTTACCCAGGTAGAGGGCTGTTCTTC.

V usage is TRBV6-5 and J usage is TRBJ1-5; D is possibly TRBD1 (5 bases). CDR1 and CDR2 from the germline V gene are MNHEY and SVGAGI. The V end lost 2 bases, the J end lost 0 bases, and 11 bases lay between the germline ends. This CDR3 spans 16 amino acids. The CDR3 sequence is CASSYARDSSNQPQHF. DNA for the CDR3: TGTGCCAGCAGTTACGCCCGAGACAGTAGCAATCAGCCCCAGCATTTT.

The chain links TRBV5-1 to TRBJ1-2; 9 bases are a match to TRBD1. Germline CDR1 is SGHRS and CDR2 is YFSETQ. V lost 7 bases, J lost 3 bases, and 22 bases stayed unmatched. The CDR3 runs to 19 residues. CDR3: CASEGPSGTGLYRYYGYTF. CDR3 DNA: TGCGCCAGCGAGGGTCCGAGTGGGACAGGGCTTTATAGGTACTATGGCTACACCTTC.

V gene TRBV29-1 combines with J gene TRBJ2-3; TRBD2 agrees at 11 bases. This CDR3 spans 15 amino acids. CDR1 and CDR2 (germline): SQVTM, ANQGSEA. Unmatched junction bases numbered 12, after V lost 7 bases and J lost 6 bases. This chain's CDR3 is CSARETSGKEDTQYF. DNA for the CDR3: TGCAGCGCTAGAGAGACTAGCGGGAAAGAGGATACGCAGTATTTT.

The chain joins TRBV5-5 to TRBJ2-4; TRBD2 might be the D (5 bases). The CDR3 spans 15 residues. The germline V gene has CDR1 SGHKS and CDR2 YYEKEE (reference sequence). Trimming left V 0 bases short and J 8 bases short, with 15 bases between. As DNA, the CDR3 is TGTGCCAGCAGCTTGGGGAGCCTCCTGGGAGACATTCAGTACTTC. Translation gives CASSLGSLLGDIQYF.

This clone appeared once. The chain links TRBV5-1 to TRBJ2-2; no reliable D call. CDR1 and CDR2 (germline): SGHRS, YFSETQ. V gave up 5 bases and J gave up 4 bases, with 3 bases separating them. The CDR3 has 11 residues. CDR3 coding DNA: TGCGCCAGCAGGGGCACCGGGGAGCTGTTTTTT. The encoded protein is CASRGTGELFF.

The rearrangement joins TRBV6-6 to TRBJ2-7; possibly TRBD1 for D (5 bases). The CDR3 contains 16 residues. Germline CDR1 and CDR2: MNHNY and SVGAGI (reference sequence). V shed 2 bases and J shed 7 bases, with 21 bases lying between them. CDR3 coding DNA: TGTGCCAGCAGTTACCAGGGTGGTTTAACCCTTTGGGAGCAGTACTTC. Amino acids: CASSYQGGLTLWEQYF.

The CDR3 protein is CASSYSGEQNEQYF. The DNA of the CDR3 is TGTGCCAGCAGTTACTCCGGGGAGCAGAACGAGCAGTACTTC. The rearrangement joins TRBV6-5 to TRBJ2-7, with a tentative D call TRBD2 (5 bases). The CDR3 covers 14 residues. The V and J ends lost 0 bases and 5 bases respectively, with 11 bases between them. CDR1 is MNHEY, CDR2 SVGAGI, per germline.

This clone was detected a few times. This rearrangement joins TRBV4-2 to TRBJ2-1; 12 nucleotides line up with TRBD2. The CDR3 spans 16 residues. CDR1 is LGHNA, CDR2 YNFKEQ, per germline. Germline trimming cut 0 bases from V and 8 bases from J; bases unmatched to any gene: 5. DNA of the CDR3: TGTGCCAGCAGCCAAGATCTGACTAGCGGGAGTGATGAGCAGTTCTTC. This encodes CASSQDLTSGSDEQFF.

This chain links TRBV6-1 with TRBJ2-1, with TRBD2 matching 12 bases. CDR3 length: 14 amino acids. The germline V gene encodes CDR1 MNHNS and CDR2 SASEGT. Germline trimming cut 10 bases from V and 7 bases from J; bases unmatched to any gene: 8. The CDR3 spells CATKTSGRLNEQFF. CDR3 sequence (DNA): TGTGCCACTAAGACTAGCGGGAGATTAAATGAGCAGTTCTTC.